These 9 T cell receptor beta chains came from one sample sequenced in a study of cytomegalovirus exposure and HLA in healthy donors. PCR primers comprised 60 Vbeta and 13 Jbeta primers. This table comes from immunoSEQ multiplex PCR, and its TCRdb copy is limited to in-frame clones, with some not included. The sample lists about 43,000 clones, roughly 80% occurring once. Sequencing used PBMCs. The receptors shown here come from a man aged 25-45 years in good health and CMV-seronegative.

As to this clone: Its ends do not fully match the called genes, so a read error is possible. The DNA of the CDR3 is TGTACCAGCAGCTTGTTACGAGAGTACAATGAGCAGTTCTTC. Encoded protein: CTSSLLREYNEQFF. This chain uses TRBV5-5 with TRBJ2-1; D call uncertain. The CDR3 sequence is 14 residues long. Germline V CDR1 and CDR2: SGHKS, YYEKEE (reference sequence).

This clone showed up just once. V is TRBV7-2 and J is TRBJ2-4; 9 bases map to TRBD1. The CDR3 consists of 17 residues. V shed 4 bases and J 4 bases; nucleotides not matched to a gene: 11. CDR1 is SGHTA, CDR2 FQGNSA, per germline. The DNA for the CDR3 is TGTGCCAGCAGCTCAACAAGATACAGGGGGCAGAAAAACATTCAGTACTTC. Its protein product is CASSSTRYRGQKNIQYF.

CDR3 amino acids: CASSSGLAGGVGDTQYF. In DNA, the CDR3 is TGTGCCAGCAGCTCGGGACTAGCGGGGGGGGTGGGAGATACGCAGTATTTT. V and J are TRBV7-2 and TRBJ2-3, with 16 bases lining up with TRBD2. CDR1 and CDR2 from the germline V gene are SGHTA and FQGNSA. The V segment lost 4 bases and the J segment 5 bases; nucleotides outside the gene matches: 6. The CDR3 has 17 residues. Looking up the rest from reference TRBV7-2 and TRBJ2-3 gives the full variable domain: GAGVSQSPSNKVTEKGKDVELRCDPISGHTALYWYRQSLGQGLEFLIYFQGNSAPDKSGLPSDRFSAERTGGSVSTLTIQRTQQEDSAVYLCASSSGLAGGVGDTQYFGPGTRLTVL.

CDR3 coding DNA: TGCAGCGGAGAGTTAGACACAGATGAGCAGTTCTTC. Amino acids: CSGELDTDEQFF. This sequence joins TRBV29-1 and TRBJ2-1; D uncertain. This CDR3 is built from 12 residues. Trimming left V 7 bases short and J 8 bases short, with 15 bases between. Germline V gene data show CDR1 as SQVTM and CDR2 as ANQGSEA.

This rearrangement joins TRBV28 to TRBJ1-4; D is ambiguous. The length of the CDR3 is 17 residues. Germline CDR1 and CDR2: MDHEN and SYDVKM. V was trimmed by 4 bases and J by 5 bases, leaving 20 bases between them. In nucleotides, the CDR3 is TGTGCCAGCAGTTCAAGACGAGCGACTGACCGCAATGAAAAACTGTTTTTT. It encodes CASSSRRATDRNEKLFF.

This clone was observed once. The chain employs TRBV5-5 and TRBJ1-2, with 8 positions matching TRBD1. CDR3 length: 13 residues. Germline CDR1 and CDR2: SGHKS and YYEKEE (reference sequence). V shed 4 bases, J shed 4 bases, and the junction held 3 bases outside the gene matches. The CDR3 loop reads CASSPDRAYGYTF. Written as DNA, the CDR3 is TGTGCCAGCAGCCCGGACAGGGCCTATGGCTACACCTTC.

The chain links TRBV6-5 to TRBJ1-2, with TRBD1 matching 9 bases. CDR1 and CDR2 from the germline V gene are MNHEY and SVGAGI. CDR3 size: 15 residues. V shed 0 bases and J 3 bases; nucleotides not matched to a gene: 2. The CDR3 protein is CASSYSWTGDYGYTF. The CDR3 nucleotides are TGTGCCAGCAGTTACTCGTGGACAGGGGACTATGGCTACACCTTC.

The CDR3 region has the DNA TGTGCCAGCAGCCAAGAGCTAGCGGGAGTATCCAATGAGCAGTTCTTC. It specifies CASSQELAGVSNEQFF. The chain has TRBV4-2 and TRBJ2-1; TRBD2 matches 10 bases. The CDR3 loop spans 16 amino acids. Trimming took 0 bases from V and 6 from J; bases not matched to a gene: 5. CDR1 and CDR2 (germline): LGHNA, YNFKEQ.

The chain recombines TRBV7-9 with TRBJ2-1, with 11 bases aligning to TRBD2. Germline CDR1 and CDR2: SEHNR and FQNEAQ (reference sequence). CDR3 length: 19 amino acids. J lost 3 bases, V lost 4 bases, and 14 bases had no gene match. The CDR3 DNA sequence: TGTGCCAGCAGCTCTACTAGCGGGAGCGCCGGGGGCAGCTACAATGAGCAGTTCTTC. Translation: CASSSTSGSAGGSYNEQFF.